A selection of T cell receptor beta chains follows, all from one sample in a study of PD-1 blockade in classical Hodgkin lymphoma. TCRdb's table, derived via immunoSEQ multiplex PCR, lists solely in-frame clones and lacks some. Found here are 20,000 to 25,000 clones, roughly two thirds of them singletons; the top ten hold roughly 3.4%. Source: peripheral blood mononuclear cells (PBMCs), taken at baseline. The receptors were sampled from a human donor with classical Hodgkin lymphoma. The conserved cysteine and the conserved F or W are not part of the CDR3 here. Fields, in order: J gene, V gene, CDR3 protein.

TRBJ2-7	TRBV4-1	ASSQIIAGGPYEQY
TRBJ2-7	TRBV5-6	ASSPWAGASNEQY
TRBJ2-3	TRBV5-4	ASSSGTALSTDTQY
TRBJ2-1	TRBV19	ASSIGGNLNEQF
TRBJ2-7	TRBV7-2	ASSLSGGAGYEQY
TRBJ1-6	TRBV25-1	ASKAGRDNSPLH
TRBJ2-6	TRBV7-9	ASLTGANVLT
TRBJ1-1	TRBV6-5	AQGTTDYTEAF
TRBJ1-2	TRBV18	ASSPPSGVGYGYT
TRBJ1-3	TRBV5-1	ASSDTGSSGNTIY
TRBJ1-5	TRBV28	ASSLGLGGPYSNQPQH
TRBJ2-7	TRBV29-1	SVSTGEMSYEQY
TRBJ2-1	TRBV2	ASSPTGHSYNEQF
TRBJ2-1	TRBV11-1	ASSFQDEQF
TRBJ2-7	TRBV10-1	ASSGSDTFYEQY
TRBJ1-1	TRBV7-9	ASSPLTGGVNTEAF
TRBJ2-1	TRBV6-6	ASSFPTSVPDNEQF
TRBJ2-5	TRBV7-8	ASSIESVTQY
TRBJ2-1	TRBV6-5	ASSYSAYNEQF
TRBJ2-5	TRBV5-8	ASSLDSFGETQY
TRBJ1-4	TRBV5-1	AIQGGEKLF
TRBJ2-1	TRBV19	ASMVPGANEQF